These T cell receptor beta chains were read from a single sample in a study of T cell repertoires in cytomegalovirus infection. Their cognate antigens are unknown. TCRdb re-called the reads through MiXCR, storing one row per CDR3 protein. The sample comprises approximately 600,000 distinct CDR3 sequences, around 40% of which are singletons, and around 48% rests with the top ten. The sequencing here drew on cultured PBMCs, taken from culture after CMV antigen stimulation. The receptor set was obtained from a human donor in good health (CMV status not recorded). Some clones in this sample may be carry-over from other donors' samples. CDR3s include the opening cysteine and the closing phenylalanine or tryptophan. The D gene is left open where the match is weak. Where a row states a size, it is once, few, many or the class of an expanded clone; other rows omit it.

CDR3 protein	CDR3 DNA	V gene	D gene	clone size	J gene
CASSLRVLQGYGYTF	TGTGCCAGCAGTCTCAGGGTTCTGCAAGGCTATGGCTACACCTTC	TRBV2	-	-	TRBJ1-2
CASSLLLPPGETQYF	TGTGCCAGCAGCTTACTGCTCCCCCCGGGGGAGACCCAGTACTTC	TRBV7-6	-	few	TRBJ2-5
CASGWGDTLVGGELFF	TGTGCTAGTGGTTGGGGGGACACTTTGGTTGGTGGGGAGCTGTTTTTT	TRBV12-5	-	few	TRBJ2-2
CASSLWDSNQPQHF	TGTGCCAGCAGCTTATGGGACAGCAATCAGCCCCAGCATTTT	TRBV7-2	-	many	TRBJ1-5
CSARMNENTGELFF	TGCAGTGCTAGGATGAATGAGAACACCGGGGAGCTGTTTTTT	TRBV20-1	-	-	TRBJ2-2
CASRNLGGSYFSGANVLTF	TGTGCCAGCCGCAACCTTGGGGGGTCTTACTTCTCTGGGGCCAACGTCCTGACTTTC	TRBV27	-	once	TRBJ2-6
CASSLVLGGRHGELFF	TGTGCCAGCAGCTTAGTCTTAGGCGGGAGGCACGGGGAGCTGTTTTTT	TRBV7-6	TRBD2	-	TRBJ2-2
CASSLTGPHEQYF	TGTGCCAGCAGCTTAACAGGGCCACACGAGCAGTACTTC	TRBV7-2	-	-	TRBJ2-7
CASSDRGSYEQYF	TGTGCCAGCTCAGACAGGGGCTCCTACGAGCAGTACTTC	TRBV6-2/TRBV6-3	TRBD1	few	TRBJ2-7
CASRAGLGRSQETQYF	TGTGCCAGCAGAGCCGGCTTAGGTCGGAGTCAAGAGACCCAGTACTTC	TRBV25-1	-	-	TRBJ2-5
CASSFRPGQAYEQYF	TGCGCCAGCAGCTTCCGTCCGGGACAGGCTTACGAGCAGTACTTC	TRBV5-1	TRBD1	-	TRBJ2-7
CASSRGRGAGELFF	TGTGCCAGCAGTCGTGGCAGAGGGGCCGGGGAGCTGTTTTTT	TRBV12-3/TRBV12-4	-	-	TRBJ2-2
CASSPLAGGVGELFF	TGTGCCAGCAGCCCCCTAGCGGGAGGGGTCGGGGAGCTGTTTTTT	TRBV7-2	TRBD2	few	TRBJ2-2
CSATQTGRARFSGNTIYF	TGCAGTGCTACCCAGACAGGGCGGGCTAGGTTTTCTGGAAACACCATATATTTT	TRBV20-1	TRBD1	-	TRBJ1-3
CASSSYAYSTGANVLTF	TGTGCCAGCAGCTCGTACGCCTACAGCACTGGGGCCAACGTCCTGACTTTC	TRBV5-6	-	-	TRBJ2-6
CASSLELETQYF	TGTGCCAGCAGCTTAGAACTAGAGACCCAGTACTTC	TRBV7-8	-	many	TRBJ2-5
CATRVIAGGNEQYF	TGTGCCACCAGGGTAATAGCGGGAGGGAACGAGCAGTACTTC	TRBV15	TRBD2	-	TRBJ2-7
CASSLSWTGFSEAFF	TGTGCCAGCAGTTTATCGTGGACAGGGTTCTCTGAAGCTTTCTTT	TRBV27	TRBD1	-	TRBJ1-1
CAISESTAANYGYTF	TGTGCCATCAGTGAGTCGACGGCGGCTAACTATGGCTACACCTTC	TRBV10-3	-	-	TRBJ1-2
CATSDPGQGNGELFF	TGTGCCACCAGTGATCCTGGACAGGGAAACGGGGAGCTGTTTTTT	TRBV24-1	TRBD1	-	TRBJ2-2
CASSELRPGETQYF	TGTGCCAGCAGCGAGTTAAGACCCGGGGAGACCCAGTACTTC	TRBV7-6	-	-	TRBJ2-5
CASSRRVGARGDEAFF	TGTGCCAGCAGCCGCCGGGTGGGGGCCCGGGGGGATGAAGCTTTCTTT	TRBV14	-	once	TRBJ1-1